Given below is one T cell receptor beta chain in context. This entry comes from a study of blood T cell repertoires in COVID-19. At the level of the study: The analysed material was cDNA or gDNA that came from T cells, B-cell-depleted T cells, or PBMCs.

CDR1 is SGHAT, CDR2 FQNNGV, per germline. This CDR3 comprises 18 residues. The V segment lost 2 bases and the J segment 3 bases; nucleotides outside the gene matches: 10. The protocol was immunoSEQ multiplex PCR, while the TCRdb copy is restricted to in-frame clones and leaves out a portion. The data show a few hundred thousand clones, with approximately 92% seen just once and 1.1% held by the top ten. The chain links TRBV11-2 to TRBJ2-1; TRBD2 agrees at 10 bases. The receptor was isolated from a man aged 30-40 years who had recovered from COVID-19. The sample consisted of PBMCs or T cells enriched from blood (not recorded which). The CDR3 DNA reads as TGTGCCAGCAGCTTACTAGCGGGAGCGTCCGGCGGCTACAATGAGCAGTTCTTC. Protein product: CASSLLAGASGGYNEQFF.